These T cell receptor beta chains were read from a single sample in a study of shared clonotypes between healthy human individuals. Sequenced by immunoSEQ multiplex PCR; TCRdb stores in-frame clones only, minus some. Counted here are about 2.1 million clones, approximately 92% occurring once; the ten biggest clones make up around 1.7%. Sequencing was performed on naive CD8+ T cells from PBMCs. The receptors stem from a young man in good health. Some clones in this sample may be carry-over from other donors' samples. Both conserved end residues are part of each CDR3. Fields, in order: V gene, J gene, clone size, D gene, CDR3 DNA, CDR3 protein. A D gene is named only where the DNA matches it firmly. The size entry is marked missing in some rows and otherwise reads once, few, many or a size class.

TRBV7-8	TRBJ2-1	once	TRBD2	TGTGCCAGCAGCCCCCTAGCGGGAACACCTCCGGGCAATGAGCAGTTCTTC	CASSPLAGTPPGNEQFF
TRBV5-1	TRBJ2-2	-	TRBD2	TGCGCCAGCAGACAGCGGGGGAACACCGGGGAGCTGTTTTTT	CASRQRGNTGELFF
TRBV9	TRBJ1-3	-	TRBD1	TGTGCCAGCAGCGTATCAGGGGGCAGTGGAAACACCATATATTTT	CASSVSGGSGNTIYF
TRBV27	TRBJ1-5	-	TRBD1	TGTGCCAGCAGTCCATCGTCGGGACAGGTGAAGCAGCCCCAGCATTTT	CASSPSSGQVKQPQHF
TRBV29-1	TRBJ2-7	-	-	TGCAGCGTTGTAAGACAAGAAACCTACGAGCAGTACTTC	CSVVRQETYEQYF
TRBV6-5	TRBJ1-1	-	-	TGTGCCAGCAGTTTCGGACAGGAAGCTTTCTTT	CASSFGQEAFF
TRBV27	TRBJ2-7	-	-	TGTGCCAGCAGCCCAGCCCAAGGTGGGAAAACCGAGCAGTACTTC	CASSPAQGGKTEQYF
TRBV13	TRBJ2-7	-	TRBD1	TGTGCCAGCAGCGAGGCCGGGACAGGGATGTACGAGCAGTACTTC	CASSEAGTGMYEQYF
TRBV28	TRBJ1-1	-	-	TGTGCCAGCAGTTTAAGGGGATCGAACACTGAAGCTTTCTTT	CASSLRGSNTEAFF
TRBV6-5	TRBJ2-7	-	-	TGTGCCAGCAGTTACCTCGCCCCCCCTGGACCTTACGAGCAGTACTTC	CASSYLAPPGPYEQYF
TRBV7-9	TRBJ2-7	-	-	TGTGCCAGCAGTCAAGGGGTAAACTCCTACGAGCAGTACTTC	CASSQGVNSYEQYF
TRBV4-1	TRBJ2-7	-	TRBD2	TGCGCCAGCAGCCAAGGCACACTAGCGGGAGGGCTGTCCTACGAGCAGTACTTC	CASSQGTLAGGLSYEQYF
TRBV14	TRBJ1-3	-	-	TGTGCCAGCAGCCAAGTACACGGCTCTGGAAACACCATATATTTT	CASSQVHGSGNTIYF
TRBV29-1	TRBJ1-2	once	-	TGCAGCGTTAGGGGGAAGGGACTCCGCGACTACACCTTC	CSVRGKGLRDYTF
TRBV7-9	TRBJ2-3	-	TRBD1	TGTGCCAGCAGCTTATCGTATAGGGGGCATAACACAGATACGCAGTATTTT	CASSLSYRGHNTDTQYF
TRBV9	TRBJ2-2	-	-	TGTGCCAGCAGCGTAGTATCGAAGGGGGAGCTGTTTTTT	CASSVVSKGELFF
TRBV4-2	TRBJ2-6	once	-	TGTGCCAGCAGCCAAGATGACAGCTCTGGGGCCAACGTCCTGACTTTC	CASSQDDSSGANVLTF
TRBV6-5	TRBJ2-5	once	-	TGTGCCAGCAGTTACCTTGGGGCAGTCGGGGAGACCCAGTACTTC	CASSYLGAVGETQYF
TRBV7-2	TRBJ2-7	-	-	TGTGCCAGCAGCTCCATCCGGGGCGAGCAGTACTTC	CASSSIRGEQYF
TRBV9	TRBJ1-5	-	-	TGTGCCAGCAGCGCCGGGGTTATTCAGCCCCAGCATTTT	CASSAGVIQPQHF
TRBV28	TRBJ2-7	-	-	TGTGCCAGCACCAATCGCGGGACAGTGGGCTACGAGCAGTACTTC	CASTNRGTVGYEQYF
TRBV9	TRBJ2-7	-	TRBD1	TGTGCCAGCAGCCCACGACAGGGCGGTGGGGAGCAGTACTTC	CASSPRQGGGEQYF
TRBV5-8	TRBJ2-7	-	TRBD2	TGTGCCAGCAGCGTACTAGCGGAGGCCTACGAGCAGTACTTC	CASSVLAEAYEQYF
TRBV7-9	TRBJ1-3	-	-	TGTGCCAGCCGAGTCTCTGGAAACACCATATATTTT	CASRVSGNTIYF
TRBV27	TRBJ1-1	-	-	TGTGCCAGCAGTTTATCGTTCAGGGTGAACACTGAAGCTTTCTTT	CASSLSFRVNTEAFF
TRBV27	TRBJ2-7	-	TRBD1	TGTGCCAGCAGCTGGGACAGGGGGCTCAACGAGCAGTACTTC	CASSWDRGLNEQYF
TRBV19	TRBJ2-1	-	TRBD2	TGTGCCAGTAGTCTTACTAGCGGGAGCTCCTACAATGAGCAGTTCTTC	CASSLTSGSSYNEQFF
TRBV10-3	TRBJ1-1	-	TRBD1	TGTGCCATCAGTGAGACCCGGGACAGGCTGAGGACTGAAGCTTTCTTT	CAISETRDRLRTEAFF
TRBV19	TRBJ2-5	-	TRBD1	TGTGCCAGTAGTCCGGGGACAGTACCACAAGAGACCCAGTACTTC	CASSPGTVPQETQYF
TRBV29-1	TRBJ2-1	-	-	TGCAGCGTTGACTCCGCAACCCATGAGCAGTTCTTC	CSVDSATHEQFF
TRBV11-2	TRBJ2-6	-	TRBD2	TGTGCCAGCAGCCCGGGGGGAAAGGTCCTGACTTTC	CASSPGGKVLTF
TRBV9	TRBJ2-3	once	TRBD1	TGTGCCAGCAGCTCGACAGGGGCAAGAATGACAGATACGCAGTATTTT	CASSSTGARMTDTQYF
TRBV7-9	TRBJ2-7	once	TRBD1	TGTGCCAGCAGTCCCCCGGTACGGGACAGGGGGCAATCCGGAAACGAGCAGTACTTC	CASSPPVRDRGQSGNEQYF
TRBV7-6	TRBJ2-6	-	-	TGTGCCAGCAGCTTAGCGGTGGATCGTGGGGCCAACGTCCTGACTTTC	CASSLAVDRGANVLTF
TRBV29-1	TRBJ2-3	-	-	TGCAGCGTTCTGACAGGTAGCACAGATACGCAGTATTTT	CSVLTGSTDTQYF
TRBV29-1	TRBJ2-7	-	TRBD2	TGCAGCGTCTGGGGCGGGAGAGTTCTAGGAGAGCACTTC	CSVWGGRVLGEHF
TRBV9	TRBJ2-3	-	-	TGTGCCAGCAGCCCCCGTAGCCTAGCGTCAGATACGCAGTATTTT	CASSPRSLASDTQYF
TRBV28	TRBJ2-1	-	TRBD1	TGTGCCAGCAGTTTCGGGACAGGGTCGCGTGAGCAGTTCTTC	CASSFGTGSREQFF
TRBV4-1	TRBJ2-7	-	-	TGCGCCAGCAGCCAAGTAGGACGGACACTTGAGGAGCAGTACTTC	CASSQVGRTLEEQYF
TRBV7-8	TRBJ2-1	-	-	TGTGCCAGCAGCTTAGACCTAGCGTATACCTACAATGAGCAGTTCTTC	CASSLDLAYTYNEQFF
TRBV27	TRBJ2-7	once	-	TGTGCCAGCAGTCCGGACACCGGGACTTTACCCTACGAGCAGTACTTC	CASSPDTGTLPYEQYF
TRBV28	TRBJ1-2	few	-	TGTGCCAGCAGTTTTATCCCAGGCAGTGGCTACACCTTC	CASSFIPGSGYTF
TRBV4-2	TRBJ2-7	once	-	TGTGCCAGCAGCCCCTCCCCAAACTACGAGCAGTACTTC	CASSPSPNYEQYF
TRBV10-3	TRBJ2-7	-	-	TGTGCCATCAGTTCGGACAATTACGAGCAGTACTTC	CAISSDNYEQYF
TRBV4-3	TRBJ2-7	-	TRBD1	TGCGCCAGCAGTCTAGGTTGGGACAGGTCCTACGAGCAGTACTTC	CASSLGWDRSYEQYF